The clone carrying this T cell receptor beta chain was seen repeatedly, ten times or more. The ends were cut back, 4 bases at V and 4 bases at J, with 8 bases in the middle. There are 13 residues in the CDR3. Germline V lookup: CDR1 MGHRA, CDR2 YSYEKL. TCRdb reanalysed the RT-PCR reads using MiXCR and keeps one entry per CDR3 protein. The sample holds almost 700,000 distinct CDR3 sequences; 14% are singletons and the top ten take 3.6%. The source is a female donor in good health, serving as a healthy control. Sequenced sample: memory CD4+ T cells from blood. This chain connects TRBV4-1 to TRBJ1-5; D uncertain. The chain's CDR3 is CASSPQENQPQHF. Here the CDR3 DNA reads TGCGCCAGCAGCCCCCAGGAAAATCAGCCCCAGCATTTT.